This T cell receptor (beta chain) was recorded in a study of human T cells and chemical hapten exposure. Study-wide context: Variability of per-sample TCR yields stemmed mainly from small differences in pooled library volume.

From whole blood left unfractionated, total RNA was extracted. For the library, individual cDNA molecules each received unique molecular identifiers. In TCRdb, the 5' RACE reads were re-called with MiXCR into one record per CDR3 protein. This sample carries approximately 81,000 distinct CDR3 sequences, approximately 7.7% of them seen once, and the ten largest clones take under 3%. The length of the CDR3 is 14 residues. Germline CDR1 and CDR2: SGHRS and YFSETQ. Trimming cost V 0 bases and J 5 bases, with 10 bases left between them. This clonotype occurred many times. The chain uses TRBV5-1 and TRBJ2-3, with unresolved D. The receptor was isolated from a male donor in good health. The CDR3 is CASSLEPGLDTQYF. The CDR3 DNA is TGCGCCAGCAGCTTGGAACCCGGCTTAGATACGCAGTATTTT.